Listed below are T cell receptor beta chains from one sample, sequenced in a study of CD8 T cells in ankylosing spondylitis. TCRdb independently ran MiXCR on the 5' RACE reads; one entry per CDR3 protein. The table has 350,000 or so distinct CDR3 sequences, less than 9.5% seen once. Sequencing was done on a sample of blood, either unsorted or a sorted T cell fraction (not recorded which). The receptors were gathered from a male donor with ankylosing spondylitis. CDR3s include the opening cysteine and the closing phenylalanine or tryptophan. The D gene is left open where the match is weak. The size entry is marked missing in some rows and otherwise reads once, few, many or a size class.

>TRBV7-6|few|TRBJ2-7|-
TGTGCCAGCAGCAACCCCACCGACGAGCAGTACTTC
CASSNPTDEQYF
>TRBV5-1|many|TRBJ2-7|-
TGCGCCAGCAGCTTGGGCGTGGGGGTCGAGCAGTACTTC
CASSLGVGVEQYF
>TRBV9|few|TRBJ2-3|-
TGTGCCAGCAGCGGTAGCGGAAGCACAGATACGCAGTATTTT
CASSGSGSTDTQYF
>TRBV29-1|many|TRBJ2-4|-
TGCAGCGTTGGAGAAAACATTCAGTACTTC
CSVGENIQYF
>TRBV6-2/TRBV6-3|few|TRBJ2-7|-
TGTGCCAGCAGAGTCCCGTTGGGGAGCCACGAGCAGTACTTC
CASRVPLGSHEQYF
>TRBV7-2|few|TRBJ1-3|-
TGTGCCAGCAGCTTTAACAGGGCTGGAAACACCATATATTTT
CASSFNRAGNTIYF
>TRBV27|few|TRBJ2-4|-
TGTGCCAGCAGTTTTGCGGGTTCGAGGGACATTCAGTACTTC
CASSFAGSRDIQYF
>TRBV29-1|many|TRBJ1-4|-
TGCAGCTACCCGGGCCGGAATGAAAAACTGTTTTTT
CSYPGRNEKLFF
>TRBV19|-|TRBJ2-2|-
TGTGCCAGTAGTATAGTGATCACCGGGGAGCTGTTTTTT
CASSIVITGELFF
>TRBV12-3/TRBV12-4|many|TRBJ2-7|-
TGTGCCAGCAGTTTTTCTATGGACTATCTTACTAGGAACGAGCAGTACTTC
CASSFSMDYLTRNEQYF
>TRBV9|many|TRBJ1-1|TRBD1
TGTGCCAGCAGCGTGCAGACAGGGGTGGACACTGAAGCTTTCTTT
CASSVQTGVDTEAFF
>TRBV27|many|TRBJ1-1|-
TGTGCCAGCAGTATCTCACAGGGGAACACTGAAGCTTTCTTT
CASSISQGNTEAFF
>TRBV7-6|few|TRBJ1-1|-
TGTGCCAGCAGCCTGAGGCCGACGAACACTGAAGCTTTCTTT
CASSLRPTNTEAFF
>TRBV15|few|TRBJ2-1|TRBD2
TGTGCCACCAGCAGAGAGAGGACTAGCGACAATGAGCAGTTCTTC
CATSRERTSDNEQFF
>TRBV7-9|many|TRBJ1-4|-
TGTGCCAGCACCCTCGGGGGTAATGAAAAACTGTTTTTT
CASTLGGNEKLFF
>TRBV20-1|many|TRBJ1-1|-
TGCAGTGCGAGACTGGGGTTGGGTGAAGCTTTCTTT
CSARLGLGEAFF
>TRBV28|few|TRBJ2-5|-
TGTGCCAGCAACATTGGCCGTTTCGAGGGGACCCAGTACTTC
CASNIGRFEGTQYF
>TRBV5-8|few|TRBJ2-1|-
TGTGCCAGCGAGAGTTACAATGAGCAGTTCTTC
CASESYNEQFF
>TRBV29-1|many|TRBJ1-1|TRBD1
TGCAGCGGGGACAGGGTTGGTGGAACTGAAGCTTTCTTT
CSGDRVGGTEAFF
>TRBV7-6|few|TRBJ1-5|-
TGTGCCAGCAGCTTAAGCGAAGGGGCGTCTCAATTTAGCAATCAGCCCCAGCATTTT
CASSLSEGASQFSNQPQHF
>TRBV4-1|-|TRBJ2-1|-
TGCGCCAGCAGCCAAGAAAGAGGGGACATACTAGGGGTGCAGTTCTTC
CASSQERGDILGVQFF
>TRBV7-3|few|TRBJ2-1|TRBD2
TGTGTCAGCAGCGCGTTTAGCGGGAAAGGAAATGAGCAGTTCTTC
CVSSAFSGKGNEQFF
>TRBV4-1|-|TRBJ2-1|-
TGCGCCAGCAGCCCCACGCTGTCGAATGAGCAGTTCTTC
CASSPTLSNEQFF
>TRBV5-1|few|TRBJ2-1|-
TGCGCCAGCAGCTTGGGGGCCTCGGGGAGCGCGTCCTACAATGAGCAGTTCTTC
CASSLGASGSASYNEQFF
>TRBV20-1|few|TRBJ2-1|TRBD2
TGCAGTGCTAGACCCTTTCGGGGCGGGAGCTCCTACAATGAGCAGTTCTTC
CSARPFRGGSSYNEQFF
>TRBV12-3/TRBV12-4|many|TRBJ1-5|TRBD1
TGTGCCAGCAGTGCCCGGACAGGGGGTGGTCAGCCCCAGCATTTT
CASSARTGGGQPQHF
>TRBV18|few|TRBJ1-5|-
TGTGCCAGCTCATCTGACAGTAATCAGCCCCAGCATTTT
CASSSDSNQPQHF
>TRBV3-1|few|TRBJ2-2|-
TGTGCCAGCAGCCAAATCACGCCGAACACCGGGGAGCTGTTTTTT
CASSQITPNTGELFF
>TRBV15|-|TRBJ2-5|TRBD2
TGTGCCACCAAGGAGCGGGAGTATCCGGGGACCCAGTACTTC
CATKEREYPGTQYF
>TRBV12-5|many|TRBJ2-1|-
TGTGCTAGTGGTACAGGGACCGGGGAGGTAATCATTGAGCAGTTCTTC
CASGTGTGEVIIEQFF
>TRBV2|few|TRBJ2-3|TRBD2
TGTGCCAGCAGGGCTACTTCACTAGCGGTTCGCACAGATACGCAGTATTTT
CASRATSLAVRTDTQYF
>TRBV7-2|few|TRBJ1-6|-
TGTGCCAGCAGCTTATACAGGGACTCACCCCTCCACTTT
CASSLYRDSPLHF
>TRBV12-3/TRBV12-4|-|TRBJ2-3|-
TGTGCCAGCAGTTTGACGGAGAGGGGTGATACGCAGTATTTT
CASSLTERGDTQYF
>TRBV29-1|many|TRBJ2-7|-
TGCAGCGTTGCTATAGTCAGCTCCTACGAGCAGTACTTC
CSVAIVSSYEQYF